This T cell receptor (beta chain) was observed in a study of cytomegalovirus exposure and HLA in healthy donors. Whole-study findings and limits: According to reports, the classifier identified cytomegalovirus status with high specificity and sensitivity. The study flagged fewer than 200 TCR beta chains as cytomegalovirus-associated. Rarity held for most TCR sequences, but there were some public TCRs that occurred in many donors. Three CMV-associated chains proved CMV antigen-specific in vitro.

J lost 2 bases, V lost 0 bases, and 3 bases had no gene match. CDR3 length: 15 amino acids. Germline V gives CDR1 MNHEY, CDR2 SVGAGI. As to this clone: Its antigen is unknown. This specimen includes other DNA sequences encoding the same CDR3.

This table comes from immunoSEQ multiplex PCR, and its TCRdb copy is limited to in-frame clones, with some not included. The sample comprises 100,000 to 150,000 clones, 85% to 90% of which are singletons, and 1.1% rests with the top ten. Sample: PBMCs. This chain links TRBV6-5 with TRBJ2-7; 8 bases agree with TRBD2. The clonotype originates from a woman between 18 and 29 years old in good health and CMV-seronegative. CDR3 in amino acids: CASSYSGGRTYEQYF. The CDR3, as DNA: TGTGCCAGCAGTTACTCTGGCGGGAGGACCTACGAGCAGTACTTC.